This is a list of T cell receptor beta chains from one sample in a study of T cell responses to AZD1222 COVID-19 vaccine. Generated by immunoSEQ multiplex PCR, the TCRdb table keeps only in-frame clones and is missing some. Here the sample spans 65,000 to 80,000 clones, over 85% being singletons. The sequencing used peripheral blood, collected on day 0 of AZD1222 vaccination. These receptors all come from an adult in good health. Both conserved end residues are part of each CDR3. A D gene is named only where the DNA matches it firmly.

D	V	J	CDR3	DNA
NA	TRBV5-1	TRBJ2-3	CASSIYGVADTQYF	TGCGCCAGCAGCATATACGGGGTAGCAGATACGCAGTATTTT
NA	TRBV5-1	TRBJ2-5	CASSLQNDPRETQYF	TGCGCCAGCAGCTTACAGAACGATCCCAGAGAGACCCAGTACTTC
NA	TRBV28	TRBJ1-2	CASSLLGRNYGYTF	TGTGCCAGCAGTTTATTGGGCAGAAACTATGGCTACACCTTC
NA	TRBV4-1	TRBJ1-3	CASSQEGSSGNTIYF	TGCGCCAGCAGCCAAGAGGGTAGCTCTGGAAACACCATATATTTT
NA	TRBV28	TRBJ1-2	CASSTTGTAYGYTF	TGTGCCAGCAGTACTACCGGGACGGCCTATGGCTACACCTTC
NA	TRBV7-8	TRBJ2-7	CASSLARTGGEQYF	TGTGCCAGCAGCTTAGCGCGCACCGGGGGTGAGCAGTACTTC
TRBD1	TRBV25-1	TRBJ1-1	CASSERAYRGNTEAFF	TGTGCCAGCAGTGAGAGAGCATACAGGGGAAACACTGAAGCTTTCTTT
TRBD1	TRBV27	TRBJ2-7	CASSPTYRGGYEQYF	TGTGCCAGCAGTCCCACATACAGGGGTGGGTACGAGCAGTACTTC
NA	TRBV3-1/TRBV3-2	TRBJ1-1	CASSPPGGLREAFF	TGTGCCAGCAGCCCGCCGGGGGGGCTAAGGGAAGCTTTCTTT
TRBD1	TRBV18	TRBJ1-5	CASSAGQNQPQHF	TGTGCCAGCTCAGCGGGACAGAATCAGCCCCAGCATTTT
TRBD1	TRBV6-2/TRBV6-3	TRBJ1-5	CASSYTGGFNQPQHF	TGTGCCAGCAGTTATACAGGGGGCTTTAATCAGCCCCAGCATTTT
TRBD1	TRBV11-3	TRBJ2-7	CASSFLTGTGGREQYF	TGTGCCAGCAGCTTCTTAACCGGGACAGGGGGGCGAGAGCAGTACTTC
NA	TRBV6-4	TRBJ1-1	CASSDREGLNTEAFF	TGTGCCAGCAGTGACCGGGAGGGACTAAACACTGAAGCTTTCTTT
TRBD1	TRBV2	TRBJ1-1	CASSMDRPMNTEAFF	TGTGCCAGCAGTATGGACAGGCCGATGAACACTGAAGCTTTCTTT
TRBD1	TRBV4-1	TRBJ1-5	CASSEPTGGEGPQHF	TGCGCCAGCAGCGAACCCACAGGGGGCGAGGGGCCCCAGCATTTT
NA	TRBV29-1	TRBJ2-7	CSVGDHPYEQYF	TGCAGCGTGGGGGACCACCCATACGAGCAGTACTTC
TRBD1	TRBV15	TRBJ1-3	CATSREQGTIYF	TGTGCCACCAGCAGAGAACAGGGGACGATATATTTT
TRBD2	TRBV5-1	TRBJ2-1	CASSPPGLAGEGAFF	TGCGCCAGCAGCCCACCCGGACTAGCGGGAGAGGGCGCCTTCTTC